These 24 T cell receptor beta chains were sequenced from one sample in a study of OX40 agonist ivuxolimab in advanced cancers. Sequenced by immunoSEQ multiplex PCR; TCRdb stores in-frame clones only, minus some. The sample contains under 85,000 clones, 88% of which appear only once. The source was CD4+ or CD8+ T cells sorted from blood, collected in a trial of the OX40 agonist ivuxolimab. The receptors here all came from an adult with an advanced solid tumor such as melanoma, head and neck, liver or kidney cancer.

V usage is TRBV6-1 and J usage is TRBJ2-7, with TRBD2 identical over 11 bases. The CDR3 loop spans 14 amino acids. CDR1 and CDR2 (germline): MNHNS, SASEGT. Trimming cost V 4 bases and J 6 bases; bases outside gene matches: 5. CDR3: CASSVRLAGGEQYF. The CDR3 region has the DNA TGTGCCAGCAGTGTTAGGCTAGCGGGAGGCGAGCAGTACTTC.

The chain couples TRBV5-4 to TRBJ2-5, with a possible D match to TRBD2 (5 bases). This CDR3 contains 15 residues. Between the trimmed V and J ends, which lost 5 bases and 1 base, there was a span of 15 bases. Looked up from germline, CDR1 is SGHNT and CDR2 is YYREEE (reference sequence). The CDR3 DNA reads TGTGCCAGCAGTCGCCGCGCGGGCGGCCAAGAGACCCAGTACTTC. Translation: CASSRRAGGQETQYF. The full variable domain, rest sourced from reference TRBV5-4 and TRBJ2-5, is ETGVTQSPTHLIKTRGQQVTLRCSSQSGHNTVSWYQQALGQGPQFIFQYYREEENGRGNFPPRFSGLQFPNYSSELNVNALELDDSALYLCASSRRAGGQETQYFGPGTRLLVL.

The chain employs TRBV27 and TRBJ2-7, with 7 bases that match TRBD1. The CDR3 extends over 15 amino acids. With 6 bases clipped from V and 2 bases from J, the junction kept 10 bases outside the gene matches. Germline V gene data show CDR1 as MNHEY and CDR2 as SMNVEV (reference sequence). CDR3 nucleotides: TGTGCCAGCAGCTATAGGGGGCTCATACCCTACGAGCAGTACTTC. This translates into CASSYRGLIPYEQYF.

This chain connects TRBV11-3 to TRBJ2-7, with D perhaps TRBD1 or TRBD2 (5 bases each). Germline CDR1 SGHNT, CDR2 YENEEA. The V end was cut by 5 bases, the J end by 3 bases, with 14 bases between. The CDR3 is 14 amino acids. The CDR3 region is CASSDSGPSYEQYF. The CDR3 nucleotides are TGTGCCAGCAGCGATTCGGGGCCCAGCTACGAGCAGTACTTC.

V usage is TRBV18 and J usage is TRBJ1-2; no clear D. V was clipped by 0 bases and J by 0 bases, with 5 bases between them. The CDR3 spans 14 residues. Germline CDR1 KGHSH, CDR2 LQKENI. The CDR3, as DNA: TGTGCCAGCTCACCACCTCCACCTAACTATGGCTACACCTTC. Translating it yields CASSPPPPNYGYTF. Supplemented by reference TRBV18 and TRBJ1-2, the full variable domain reads NAGVMQNPRHLVRRRGQEARLRCSPMKGHSHVYWYRQLPEEGLKFMVYLQKENIIDESGMPKERFSAEFPKEGPSILRIQQVVRGDSAAYFCASSPPPPNYGYTFGSGTRLTVV.

This clone was seen only a few times. This chain connects TRBV2 to TRBJ2-7; D may be TRBD2 (6 bases). The CDR3 sequence is 12 residues long. The V and J ends lost 4 bases and 6 bases respectively, with 10 bases between them. Germline CDR1 and CDR2: SNHLY and FYNNEI. This CDR3 reads CASSVRGGEQYF. The CDR3 nucleotides read TGTGCCAGCAGTGTTCGGGGAGGCGAGCAGTACTTC.

The J gene is TRBJ2-7, the V gene TRBV6-1, with 8 bases identical to TRBD1. The CDR3 runs to 14 residues. Germline values: CDR1 MNHNS, CDR2 SASEGT. V lost 5 bases to trimming and J lost 4 bases; unmatched junction nucleotides: 7. The CDR3 region is CASSPRTGLYEQYF. DNA of the CDR3: TGTGCCAGCAGTCCACGGACAGGGTTGTACGAGCAGTACTTC.

The rearrangement uses TRBV30 and TRBJ2-3; 10 bases agree with TRBD1. The V gene end was trimmed by 4 bases and the J gene end by 4 bases; junction bases not matched to a gene: 11. This CDR3 has 16 amino acids. The germline V gene encodes CDR1 GTSNPN and CDR2 SVGIG (reference sequence). CDR3 DNA sequence: TGTGCCTGGACCCCGAGGACAGGGGGACTCCCAGATACGCAGTATTTT. It encodes CAWTPRTGGLPDTQYF.

The rearrangement links TRBV19 to TRBJ2-2; the match to TRBD2 covers 7 bases. CDR1 is LNHDA and CDR2 is SQIVND in the germline V gene (reference sequence). CDR3 size: 18 residues. Unmatched junction bases numbered 19, after V lost 7 bases and J lost 5 bases. The chain's CDR3 is CASKQPLGAAGVTGELFF. The CDR3 bases are TGTGCCAGTAAACAACCTCTAGGGGCTGCGGGAGTTACCGGGGAGCTGTTTTTT. Filled out from reference TRBV19 and TRBJ2-2, the complete variable domain reads DGGITQSPKYLFRKEGQNVTLSCEQNLNHDAMYWYRQDPGQGLRLIYYSQIVNDFQKGDIAEGYSVSREKKESFPLTVTSAQKNPTAFYLCASKQPLGAAGVTGELFFGEGSRLTVL.

CDR3 coding DNA: TGCAGCCCCCCTTTAGGGACAGGGGGACTAGATTCCCTCGAGCAGTACTTC. Protein: CSPPLGTGGLDSLEQYF. The V and J genes are TRBV29-1 and TRBJ2-7, with 11 bases lining up with TRBD1. CDR1 and CDR2 from the germline V gene are SQVTM and ANQGSEA. V trimming: 8 bases; J trimming: 6 bases; junction bases outside the gene matches: 21. The CDR3 contains 17 residues.

This clone was picked up a small number of times. The rearrangement links TRBV9 to TRBJ2-2, with TRBD1 matching 7 bases. The CDR3 length is 14 residues. Trimming took 4 bases from V and 4 from J; bases not matched to a gene: 4. Germline V gene lookup returns CDR1 SGDLS and CDR2 YYNGEE. The CDR3 DNA reads as TGTGCCAGCAGCCGGGACAGCGTCACCGGGGAGCTGTTTTTT. It codes for CASSRDSVTGELFF.

The J gene is TRBJ2-7, the V gene TRBV7-9; perhaps TRBD2 as D (5 bases). The CDR3 has 12 residues. Germline V gene lookup returns CDR1 SEHNR and CDR2 FQNEAQ (reference sequence). Trimming took 1 base from V and 10 from J, leaving 11 bases between them. The CDR3, as DNA: TGTGCCAGCAGCTTAGAAACGGGGAGACAGTACTTC. It codes for CASSLETGRQYF. The whole variable domain, filled in from reference TRBV7-9 and TRBJ2-7, reads DTGVSQNPRHKITKRGQNVTFRCDPISEHNRLYWYRQTLGQGPEFLTYFQNEAQLEKSRLLSDRFSAERPKGSFSTLEIQRTEQGDSAMYLCASSLETGRQYFGPGTRLTVT.

The chain joins TRBV18 to TRBJ2-7, with 12 bases aligning to TRBD1. The V segment lost 5 bases and the J segment 4 bases; nucleotides outside the gene matches: 6. The CDR3 is 15 residues long. The germline gives CDR1 KGHSH, CDR2 LQKENI. Written as DNA, the CDR3 is TGTGCCAGCTCAGCCGGGACAGGGGGCGGTTACGAGCAGTACTTC. Its translation: CASSAGTGGGYEQYF.

This clone was detected a few times. The chain couples TRBV4-2 to TRBJ2-3; TRBD2 agrees at 9 bases. After removal of 2 bases from V and 2 bases from J, the junction contained 2 bases not matched to a gene. Germline CDR1 and CDR2: LGHNA and YNFKEQ. This CDR3 is built from 15 residues. CDR3 in amino acids: CASSQLAGYTDTQYF. The CDR3 region has the DNA TGTGCCAGCAGCCAACTAGCGGGATACACAGATACGCAGTATTTT.

The CDR3 loop reads CASSQHTQGATGNTIYF. The CDR3 region has the DNA TGTGCCAGCAGCCAACACACACAGGGGGCCACTGGAAACACCATATATTTT. This chain uses TRBV4-2 with TRBJ1-3; TRBD1 matches 9 bases. With 2 bases clipped from V and 2 bases from J, the junction kept 7 bases outside the gene matches. The CDR3 contains 17 residues. Germline CDR1 LGHNA, CDR2 YNFKEQ.

With respect to this clone: The sample has other DNA sequences that encode this CDR3 too. The chain has TRBV28 and TRBJ2-3; D uncertain. Trimming stripped 5 bases from V and 4 bases from J, with 7 bases between. Per germline, CDR1 MDHEN and CDR2 SYDVKM. The CDR3 has 12 amino acids. CDR3 bases: TGTGCCAGCAGTCAGGTCGCAGATACGCAGTATTTT. This gives the protein CASSQVADTQYF.

This clone has more than one count but fewer than ten. This chain uses TRBV5-4 with TRBJ2-7, with D hard to call. The CDR3 is 14 residues long. Per the germline V gene, CDR1 is SGHNT and CDR2 is YYREEE (reference sequence). Trimming took off 0 bases at V and 5 bases at J, with 12 bases between the two ends. CDR3 amino acids: CASSLALGYDEQYF. The CDR3, as DNA: TGTGCCAGCAGCTTGGCCCTCGGGTATGACGAGCAGTACTTC. The full variable domain, rest sourced from reference TRBV5-4 and TRBJ2-7, is ETGVTQSPTHLIKTRGQQVTLRCSSQSGHNTVSWYQQALGQGPQFIFQYYREEENGRGNFPPRFSGLQFPNYSSELNVNALELDDSALYLCASSLALGYDEQYFGPGTRLTVT.

The chain joins TRBV27 to TRBJ2-2; D gene unclear. Germline V gene sequence: CDR1 MNHEY, CDR2 SMNVEV (reference sequence). V lost 6 bases and J lost 0, with 14 bases in between. The CDR3 length is 16 residues. CDR3: CASSFKPSPNTGELFF. CDR3 sequence (DNA): TGTGCCAGCAGCTTTAAACCTAGTCCGAACACCGGGGAGCTGTTTTTT.

A word on this clone: The sample holds other DNA sequences that translate to the same CDR3. The chain combines TRBV27 with TRBJ2-2; 9 nucleotides match TRBD1. This CDR3 spans 16 amino acids. The J segment lost 3 bases and the V segment lost 5 bases, leaving 7 bases of the junction unmatched. From germline, CDR1 is MNHEY and CDR2 SMNVEV (reference sequence). CDR3 bases: TGTGCCAGCAGTGAAGACAGGGGGTGGGACACCGGGGAGCTGTTTTTT. This translates into CASSEDRGWDTGELFF.

The rearrangement joins TRBV10-3 to TRBJ2-7; D uncertain. V lost 4 bases and J lost 0, with 13 bases in between. The CDR3 extends over 15 amino acids. Germline lookup yields CDR1 ENHRY and CDR2 SYGVKD. In nucleotides, the CDR3 is TGTGCCATCAGTGGTGGAGCTATTAGCTCCTACGAGCAGTACTTC. Its protein product is CAISGGAISSYEQYF.

The chain joins TRBV4-2 to TRBJ2-1; D may be TRBD2 (6 bases). The CDR3 runs 17 residues. CDR1 is LGHNA, CDR2 YNFKEQ, per germline. Trimming took 1 base from V and 6 from J, leaving 19 bases between them. This CDR3 reads CASSQAPQTRYLNEQFF. CDR3 sequence (DNA): TGTGCCAGCAGCCAAGCGCCGCAGACTAGGTACCTCAATGAGCAGTTCTTC.

The V gene is TRBV5-1, the J gene TRBJ1-3; possibly TRBD1 for D (5 bases). The CDR3 contains 14 residues. Trimming left V 4 bases short and J 0 bases short, with 8 bases between. The germline CDR1 and CDR2 sequences are SGHRS and YFSETQ. CDR3 DNA sequence: TGCGCCAGCAGCCCCGACAGCTCTGGAAACACCATATATTTT. Protein product: CASSPDSSGNTIYF. Variable domain in full (rest from reference TRBV5-1 and TRBJ1-3): KAGVTQTPRYLIKTRGQQVTLSCSPISGHRSVSWYQQTPGQGLQFLFEYFSETQRNKGNFPGRFSGRQFSNSRSEMNVSTLELGDSALYLCASSPDSSGNTIYFGEGSWLTVV.

This rearrangement joins TRBV5-4 to TRBJ1-4, with 8 bases fitting TRBD1. The CDR3 loop spans 15 amino acids. The junction had 9 bases not matched to a gene; V was cut back by 4 bases and J by 7 bases. Germline V gene sequence: CDR1 SGHNT, CDR2 YYREEE (reference sequence). The CDR3 spells CASSTKQGDAEKLFF. CDR3 nucleotide sequence: TGTGCCAGCAGCACAAAACAGGGGGATGCTGAAAAACTGTTTTTT.

The chain combines TRBV28 with TRBJ1-2; no clear D gene. V gave up 8 bases and J gave up 4 bases, with 11 bases separating them. Germline CDR1 is MDHEN and CDR2 is SYDVKM. CDR3 length equals 12 residues. The chain's CDR3 is CASHGPTYGYTF. CDR3 DNA: TGTGCCAGCCATGGTCCGACCTATGGCTACACCTTC.